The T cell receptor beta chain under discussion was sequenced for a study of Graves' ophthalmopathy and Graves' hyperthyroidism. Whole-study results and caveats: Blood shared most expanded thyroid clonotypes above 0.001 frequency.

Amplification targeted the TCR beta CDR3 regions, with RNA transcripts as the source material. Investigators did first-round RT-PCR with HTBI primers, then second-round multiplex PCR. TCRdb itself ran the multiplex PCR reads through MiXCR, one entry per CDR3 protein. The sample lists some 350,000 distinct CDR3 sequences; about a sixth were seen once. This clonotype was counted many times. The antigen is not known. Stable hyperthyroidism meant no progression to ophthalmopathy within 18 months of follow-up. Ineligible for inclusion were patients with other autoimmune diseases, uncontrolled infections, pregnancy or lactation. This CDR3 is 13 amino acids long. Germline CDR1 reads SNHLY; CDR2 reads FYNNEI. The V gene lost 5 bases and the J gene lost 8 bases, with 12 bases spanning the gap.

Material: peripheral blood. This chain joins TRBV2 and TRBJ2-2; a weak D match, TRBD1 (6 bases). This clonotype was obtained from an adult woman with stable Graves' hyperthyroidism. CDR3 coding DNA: TGTGCCAGCAGTATACAGGGTCCAGGGGAGCTGTTTTTT. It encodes CASSIQGPGELFF. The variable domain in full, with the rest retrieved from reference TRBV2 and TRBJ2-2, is EPEVTQTPSHQVTQMGQEVILRCVPISNHLYFYWYRQILGQKVEFLVSFYNNEISEKSEIFDDQFSVERPDGSNFTLKIRSTKLEDSAMYFCASSIQGPGELFFGEGSRLTVL.